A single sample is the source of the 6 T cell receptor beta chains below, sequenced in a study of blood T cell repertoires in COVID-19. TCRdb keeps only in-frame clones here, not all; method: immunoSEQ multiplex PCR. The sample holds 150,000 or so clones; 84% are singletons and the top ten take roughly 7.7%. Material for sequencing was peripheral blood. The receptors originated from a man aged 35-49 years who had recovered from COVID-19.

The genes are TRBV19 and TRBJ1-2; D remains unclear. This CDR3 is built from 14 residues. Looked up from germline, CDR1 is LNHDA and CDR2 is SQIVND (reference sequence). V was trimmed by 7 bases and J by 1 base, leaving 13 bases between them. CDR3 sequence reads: CASTPGPSNYGYTF. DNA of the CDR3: TGTGCCAGTACGCCCGGTCCGAGTAACTATGGCTACACCTTC. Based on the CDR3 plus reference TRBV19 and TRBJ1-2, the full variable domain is DGGITQSPKYLFRKEGQNVTLSCEQNLNHDAMYWYRQDPGQGLRLIYYSQIVNDFQKGDIAEGYSVSREKKESFPLTVTSAQKNPTAFYLCASTPGPSNYGYTFGSGTRLTVV.

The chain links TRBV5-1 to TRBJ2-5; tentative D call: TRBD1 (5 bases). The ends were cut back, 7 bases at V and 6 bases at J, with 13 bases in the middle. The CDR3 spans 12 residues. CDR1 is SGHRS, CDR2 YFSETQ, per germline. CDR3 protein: CASPVGPKTQYF. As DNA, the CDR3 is TGCGCCAGCCCCGTGGGGCCGAAGACCCAGTACTTC.

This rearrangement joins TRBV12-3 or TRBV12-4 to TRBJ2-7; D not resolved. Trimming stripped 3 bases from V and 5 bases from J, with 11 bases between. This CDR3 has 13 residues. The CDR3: CASSFSGPNEQYF. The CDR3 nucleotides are TGTGCCAGCAGTTTTTCCGGTCCCAACGAGCAGTACTTC.

CDR3 sequence (DNA): TGCGCCAGCAGAGACGGGACTAGCGGGGGAGATACGCAGTATTTT. Residues: CASRDGTSGGDTQYF. The chain uses TRBV10-2 and TRBJ2-3; 14 positions agree with TRBD2. Trimming removed 6 bases from V and 5 bases from J; junction bases left unmatched: 4. The CDR3 extends over 15 amino acids. Germline CDR1 WSHSY, CDR2 SAAADI.

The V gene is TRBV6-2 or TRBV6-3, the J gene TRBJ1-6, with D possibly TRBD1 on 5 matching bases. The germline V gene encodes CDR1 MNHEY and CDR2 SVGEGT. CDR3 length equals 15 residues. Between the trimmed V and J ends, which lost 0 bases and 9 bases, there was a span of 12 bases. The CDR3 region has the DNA TGTGCCAGCAGTTACTCCCTCAGCGGGGGTTCACCCCTCCACTTT. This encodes CASSYSLSGGSPLHF.

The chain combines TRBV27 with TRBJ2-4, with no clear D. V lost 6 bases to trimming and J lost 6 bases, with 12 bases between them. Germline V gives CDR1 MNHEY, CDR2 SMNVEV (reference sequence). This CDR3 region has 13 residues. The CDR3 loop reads CASSLSRRNIQYF. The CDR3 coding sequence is TGTGCCAGCAGCCTCAGCCGGAGAAACATTCAGTACTTC.